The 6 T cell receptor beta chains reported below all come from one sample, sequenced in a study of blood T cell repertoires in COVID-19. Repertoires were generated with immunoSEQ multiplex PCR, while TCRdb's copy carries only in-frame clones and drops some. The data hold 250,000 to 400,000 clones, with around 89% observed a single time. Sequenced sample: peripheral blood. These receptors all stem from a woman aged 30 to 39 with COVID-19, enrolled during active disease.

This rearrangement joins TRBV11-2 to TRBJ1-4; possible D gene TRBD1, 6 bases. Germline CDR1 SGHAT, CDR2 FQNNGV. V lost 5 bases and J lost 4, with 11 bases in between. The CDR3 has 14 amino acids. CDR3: CASSQNRVNEKLFF. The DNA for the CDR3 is TGTGCCAGCAGCCAAAACAGGGTTAATGAAAAACTGTTTTTT.

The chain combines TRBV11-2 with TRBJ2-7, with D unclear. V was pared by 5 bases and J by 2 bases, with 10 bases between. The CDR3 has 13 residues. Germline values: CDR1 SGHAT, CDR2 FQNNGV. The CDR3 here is CASSPDWAYEQYV. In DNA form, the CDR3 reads TGTGCCAGCAGCCCCGACTGGGCCTACGAGCAGTACGTC.

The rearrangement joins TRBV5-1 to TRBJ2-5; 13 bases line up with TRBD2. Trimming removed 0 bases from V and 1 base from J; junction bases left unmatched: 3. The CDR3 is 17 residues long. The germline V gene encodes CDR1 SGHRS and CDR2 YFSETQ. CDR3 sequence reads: CASSLGLAGGIQETQYF. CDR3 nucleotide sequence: TGCGCCAGCAGCTTGGGACTAGCGGGGGGAATCCAAGAGACCCAGTACTTC.

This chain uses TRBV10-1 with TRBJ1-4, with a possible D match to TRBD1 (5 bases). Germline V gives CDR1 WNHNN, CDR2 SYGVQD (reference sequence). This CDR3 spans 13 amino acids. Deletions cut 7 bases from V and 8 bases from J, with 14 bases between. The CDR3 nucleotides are TGCGCCAGCACGGGGGGATTAGGAGAAAAACTGTTTTTT. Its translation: CASTGGLGEKLFF.

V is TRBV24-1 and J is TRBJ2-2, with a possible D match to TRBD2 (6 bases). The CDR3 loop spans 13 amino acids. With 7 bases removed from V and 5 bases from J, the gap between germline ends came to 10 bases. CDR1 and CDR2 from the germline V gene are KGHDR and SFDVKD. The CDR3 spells CATRGTSTGELFF. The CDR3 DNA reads TGTGCCACCAGAGGGACTTCTACCGGGGAGCTGTTTTTT.

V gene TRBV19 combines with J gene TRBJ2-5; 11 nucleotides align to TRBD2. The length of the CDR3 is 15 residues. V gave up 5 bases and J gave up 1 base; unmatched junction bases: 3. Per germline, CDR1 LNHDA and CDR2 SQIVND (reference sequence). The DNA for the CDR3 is TGTGCCAGTAGTCGACTAGCGGGGTCCCAAGAGACCCAGTACTTC. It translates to CASSRLAGSQETQYF.